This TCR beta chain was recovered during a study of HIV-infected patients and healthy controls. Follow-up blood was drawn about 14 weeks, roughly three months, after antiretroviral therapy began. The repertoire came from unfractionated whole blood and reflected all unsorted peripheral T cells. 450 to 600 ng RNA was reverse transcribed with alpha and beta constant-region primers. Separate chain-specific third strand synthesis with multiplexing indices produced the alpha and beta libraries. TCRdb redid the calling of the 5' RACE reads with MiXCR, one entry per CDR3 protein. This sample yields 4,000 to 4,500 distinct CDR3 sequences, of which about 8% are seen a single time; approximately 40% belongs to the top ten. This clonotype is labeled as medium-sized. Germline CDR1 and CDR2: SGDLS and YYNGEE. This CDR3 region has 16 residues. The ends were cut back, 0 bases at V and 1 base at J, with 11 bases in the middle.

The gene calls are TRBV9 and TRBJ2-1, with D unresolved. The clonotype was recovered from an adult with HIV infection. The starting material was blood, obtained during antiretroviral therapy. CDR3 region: CASSVDLFPSYNEQFF. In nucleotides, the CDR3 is TGTGCCAGCAGCGTAGATCTCTTCCCTTCCTACAATGAGCAGTTCTTC.